The 5 T cell receptor beta chains below all came from one sample that was sequenced in a study of cytomegalovirus exposure and HLA in healthy donors. Both 60 Vbeta primers and 13 Jbeta primers went into the PCR. Only in-frame clones appear in the TCRdb table, and some are missing; sequencing was by immunoSEQ multiplex PCR. The table lists 180,000 or so clones. Sequencing was performed on PBMCs. Source of these receptors: a boy younger than 18 in good health and CMV-seronegative.

The J gene is TRBJ2-7, the V gene TRBV5-1; TRBD1 might be the D (5 bases). Trimming removed 3 bases at V and 2 bases at J, with 12 bases between. Looked up from germline, CDR1 is SGHRS and CDR2 is YFSETQ. This CDR3 has 14 residues. CDR3 region: CASSSTGPAYEQYF. The CDR3 nucleotides read TGCGCCAGCAGCTCCACAGGTCCGGCCTACGAGCAGTACTTC.

The chain combines TRBV6-5 with TRBJ2-5, with 9 bases fitting TRBD1. The J call may be wrong; the DNA end is better matched by TRBJ2-7. Germline CDR1 and CDR2: MNHEY and SVGAGI. The CDR3 contains 15 residues. CDR3 region: CASSYHDRGDYEQYF. The CDR3 DNA reads TGTGCCAGCAGTTACCACGACAGGGGGGACTACGAGCAGTACTTC.

V and J are TRBV7-3 and TRBJ2-2, with D possibly matching TRBD2 (6 bases). This CDR3 comprises 15 residues. Per germline, CDR1 SGHTA and CDR2 FQGTGA. V lost 5 bases and J lost 4, with 14 bases in between. This chain's CDR3 is CASSPLADFTGELFF. DNA for the CDR3: TGTGCCAGCAGCCCCTTAGCGGATTTCACCGGGGAGCTGTTTTTT.

The rearrangement joins TRBV27 to TRBJ1-2; TRBD1 might be the D (5 bases). The germline V gene has CDR1 MNHEY and CDR2 SMNVEV (reference sequence). The CDR3 runs to 17 residues. V was cut by 5 bases and J by 8 bases, with 27 bases left in between. The CDR3 DNA sequence: TGTGCCAGCAGTCCGAATTGGGGGGGACTTCAGTCAATCGGCTACACCTTC. Its translation: CASSPNWGGLQSIGYTF.

The V and J genes are TRBV11-2 and TRBJ2-5, with a tentative D call TRBD1 (5 bases). With 7 bases removed from V and 2 bases from J, the gap between germline ends came to 17 bases. There are 15 residues in the CDR3. The germline CDR1 and CDR2 sequences are SGHAT and FQNNGV. The CDR3 loop reads CASNPMGWTQETQYF. CDR3 DNA: TGTGCCAGCAACCCGATGGGTTGGACACAAGAGACCCAGTACTTC. Supplemented by reference TRBV11-2 and TRBJ2-5, the full variable domain reads EAGVAQSPRYKIIEKRQSVAFWCNPISGHATLYWYQQILGQGPKLLIQFQNNGVVDDSQLPKDRFSAERLKGVDSTLKIQPAKLEDSAVYLCASNPMGWTQETQYFGPGTRLLVL.